These 8 T cell receptor beta chains were all obtained from the same sample, sequenced in a study of monozygotic twins with inflammatory bowel disease. TCRdb re-called the 5' RACE reads, yielding one record per CDR3 amino acid sequence without DNA. In total, the table holds 300,000 to 400,000 distinct CDR3 sequences. The sequencing sample was made of blood. Source of these receptors: a human donor with ulcerative colitis or Crohn's disease, or a healthy co-twin of an affected twin (not recorded which).

The genes are TRBV4-2 and TRBJ2-7; with no DNA, the TCRdb D assignment of TRBD1 cannot be verified. The CDR3 loop spans 17 amino acids. Germline assignment: CDR1 LGHNA and CDR2 YNFKEQ. CDR3 region: CASSQDFGRGTYYEQYF.

The chain is built from TRBV7-3 and TRBJ1-2. This CDR3 is 16 amino acids long. The V gene's germline CDR1 is SGHTA and CDR2 FQGTGA. The chain's CDR3 is CASSPLLFEANYGYTF.

V gene TRBV6-2 or TRBV6-3 combines with J gene TRBJ1-1. This CDR3 contains 15 residues. Germline CDR1 MNHEY, CDR2 SVGEGT. This chain's CDR3 is CASSYSKVAVTEAFF.

CDR3 amino acids: CASSLELPSGGSYNEQFF. This chain uses TRBV11-3 with TRBJ2-1; TCRdb reports TRBD2, a call that lacks DNA to check it against. Germline CDR1 SGHNT, CDR2 YENEEA. The CDR3 is 18 residues long. The variable domain in full, with the rest retrieved from reference TRBV11-3 and TRBJ2-1, is EAGVVQSPRYKIIEKKQPVAFWCNPISGHNTLYWYLQNLGQGPELLIRYENEEAVDDSQLPKDRFSAERLKGVDSTLKIQPAELGDSAVYLCASSLELPSGGSYNEQFFGPGTRLTVL.

The rearrangement uses TRBV7-9 and TRBJ2-3; TCRdb gives TRBD1 as the D gene, but with no DNA this cannot be confirmed. The CDR3 extends over 17 amino acids. Looked up from germline, CDR1 is SEHNR and CDR2 is FQNEAQ (reference sequence). The CDR3 region is CASSPARGGRSTDTQYF.

J is TRBJ2-1 and V is TRBV12-3 or TRBV12-4; TCRdb lists TRBD2, though no DNA is available to test this call. This CDR3 has 15 residues. The CDR3 region is CASSFSRRGYNEQFF.

The chain couples TRBV4-1 to TRBJ2-6; TCRdb gives TRBD2 as the D gene, but with no DNA this cannot be confirmed. CDR1 and CDR2 from the germline V gene are MGHRA and YSYEKL. The CDR3 covers 16 residues. This CDR3 is CASSQGLNSGANVLTF.

V gene TRBV12-3 or TRBV12-4 combines with J gene TRBJ1-1; the TCRdb call, TRBD1, lacks DNA for checking. This CDR3 comprises 12 residues. CDR3: CASSFQGTRAFF.